Following are 25 T cell receptor beta chains from one sample sequenced in a study of blood T cell repertoires in COVID-19. Method: immunoSEQ multiplex PCR; TCRdb's copy keeps in-frame clones and lacks some. The sample includes 300,000 to 350,000 clones, about 90% seen only once; the top ten take 3.5% to 4.5%. Sequencing was carried out using PBMCs or T cells enriched from blood (not recorded which). The receptors stem from a woman aged 18 to 35 with acute COVID-19.

This clone has only one observation. CDR3 sequence: CASSPLLRQGAFQPQHF. CDR3 sequence (DNA): TGTGCCAGCAGTCCCCTTCTTCGACAGGGGGCCTTTCAGCCCCAGCATTTT. This chain joins TRBV28 and TRBJ1-5, with TRBD1 matching over 10 bases. The CDR3 runs to 17 residues. V trimming: 5 bases; J trimming: 6 bases; junction bases outside the gene matches: 13. Looked up from germline, CDR1 is MDHEN and CDR2 is SYDVKM.

The chain uses TRBV5-1 and TRBJ2-1; 8 nucleotides line up with TRBD1. The CDR3 consists of 16 residues. V lost 3 bases to trimming and J lost 3 bases; unmatched junction nucleotides: 8. Germline CDR1 SGHRS, CDR2 YFSETQ. CDR3 sequence reads: CASSYDAGGGYNEQFF. The CDR3, as DNA: TGCGCCAGCAGCTACGATGCAGGGGGCGGCTACAATGAGCAGTTCTTC.

The rearrangement uses TRBV28 and TRBJ2-7; 7 bases align to TRBD2. V lost 3 bases to trimming and J lost 0 bases; unmatched junction nucleotides: 5. CDR1 MDHEN and CDR2 SYDVKM come from the germline V gene. The CDR3 sequence is 15 residues long. CDR3 region: CASSFGGRASYEQYF. CDR3 DNA: TGTGCCAGCAGTTTTGGGGGGAGGGCCTCCTACGAGCAGTACTTC.

The chain couples TRBV11-3 to TRBJ2-1; TRBD2 matches at 7 bases. From germline, CDR1 is SGHNT and CDR2 YENEEA. This CDR3 is built from 12 residues. The V segment lost 1 base and the J segment 14 bases; nucleotides outside the gene matches: 5. CDR3 bases: TGTGCCAGCAGCTTAGGGGGAGGGAAAAAGTTCTTC. Protein: CASSLGGGKKFF. Filled out from reference TRBV11-3 and TRBJ2-1, the complete variable domain reads EAGVVQSPRYKIIEKKQPVAFWCNPISGHNTLYWYLQNLGQGPELLIRYENEEAVDDSQLPKDRFSAERLKGVDSTLKIQPAELGDSAVYLCASSLGGGKKFFGPGTRLTVL.

J is TRBJ2-1 and V is TRBV27; 9 bases map to TRBD2. After removal of 2 bases from V and 7 bases from J, the junction contained 6 bases not matched to a gene. This CDR3 contains 15 residues. Germline CDR1 and CDR2: MNHEY and SMNVEV (reference sequence). CDR3 sequence reads: CASSLAAGGLNEQFF. The CDR3 DNA reads as TGTGCCAGCAGTTTAGCAGCGGGAGGTTTGAATGAGCAGTTCTTC.

The CDR3 DNA reads as TGTGCCAGCAGTTTGCGGGGGATGAGTTTCCACGAGCAGTACTTC. This gives the protein CASSLRGMSFHEQYF. The V gene is TRBV27, the J gene TRBJ2-7; 7 bases align to TRBD2. This CDR3 spans 15 amino acids. In germline, CDR1 is MNHEY, CDR2 SMNVEV (reference sequence). V was pared by 3 bases and J by 5 bases, with 10 bases of the junction left unmatched.

The V and J genes are TRBV7-9 and TRBJ2-1; TRBD2 agrees at 10 bases. Trimming at V came to 1 base and at J to 7 bases, leaving 7 bases not matched to a gene. Germline assignment: CDR1 SEHNR and CDR2 FQNEAQ (reference sequence). The CDR3 extends over 16 amino acids. The CDR3 bases are TGTGCCAGCAGCTTAGTACCTAGCGGGAGTGTAAATGAGCAGTTCTTC. Translation gives CASSLVPSGSVNEQFF.

The rearrangement uses TRBV28 and TRBJ2-3; TRBD2 matches 10 bases. The CDR3 consists of 15 residues. Trimming took 5 bases from V and 2 from J; bases not matched to a gene: 4. Germline V gene lookup returns CDR1 MDHEN and CDR2 SYDVKM. CDR3 loop: CASSHLAGDTDTQYF. The CDR3 nucleotides are TGTGCCAGCAGTCACCTAGCGGGGGACACAGATACGCAGTATTTT.

This rearrangement joins TRBV2 to TRBJ1-1, with 7 bases identical to TRBD1. This CDR3 region has 14 residues. Germline V gives CDR1 SNHLY, CDR2 FYNNEI. V was clipped by 7 bases and J by 1 base; unmatched bases: 6. CDR3 in DNA: TGTGCCAGCATCGGGCGGACAGGGAACACTGAAGCTTTCTTT. Amino acid sequence: CASIGRTGNTEAFF.

The chain uses TRBV12-5 and TRBJ2-3, with 7 bases matching TRBD2. The V gene end was trimmed by 5 bases and the J gene end by 0 bases; junction bases not matched to a gene: 5. Germline assignment: CDR1 LGHNT and CDR2 FRNRAP. There are 15 residues in the CDR3. The CDR3 DNA sequence: TGTGCTAGTGGTGGGACTATTTCTAGCACAGATACGCAGTATTTT. This codes for CASGGTISSTDTQYF.

V is TRBV11-3 and J is TRBJ2-7; D is possibly TRBD2 (6 bases). The ends were cut back, 0 bases at V and 2 bases at J, with 14 bases in the middle. The CDR3 is made up of 16 amino acids. Germline assignment: CDR1 SGHNT and CDR2 YENEEA. The CDR3 is CASSLEGGLEAYEQYF. The DNA for the CDR3 is TGTGCCAGCAGCTTAGAGGGGGGACTCGAAGCCTACGAGCAGTACTTC.

This clone is a singleton in its sample. The rearrangement links TRBV7-9 to TRBJ2-7, with 7 bases that match TRBD1. V shed 5 bases, J shed 3 bases, and the junction held 7 bases outside the gene matches. Per germline, CDR1 SEHNR and CDR2 FQNEAQ (reference sequence). The CDR3 extends over 14 amino acids. The CDR3 spells CASSPWTGNYEQYF. The CDR3, as DNA: TGTGCCAGCAGCCCCTGGACAGGCAACTACGAGCAGTACTTC.

The chain uses TRBV27 and TRBJ1-1; the match to TRBD1 covers 7 bases. Per the germline V gene, CDR1 is MNHEY and CDR2 is SMNVEV (reference sequence). The J segment lost 5 bases and the V segment lost 5 bases, leaving 11 bases of the junction unmatched. This CDR3 has 15 residues. Here the CDR3 reads CASSADGTASTEAFF. The DNA for the CDR3 is TGTGCCAGCAGTGCCGATGGGACAGCGTCAACTGAAGCTTTCTTT.

V gene TRBV12-3 or TRBV12-4 combines with J gene TRBJ1-1; D is unclear. V lost 7 bases, J lost 8 bases, and 11 bases lay in between. The CDR3 consists of 11 residues. The CDR3 nucleotides are TGTGCCAGCACCTTTTCGACAGAAGCTTTCTTT. This codes for CASTFSTEAFF.

This clone was seen more than once but under ten times. The J gene is TRBJ2-7, the V gene TRBV18; no firm D call. Germline CDR1 and CDR2: KGHSH and LQKENI. Between the trimmed V and J ends, which lost 4 bases and 4 bases, there was a span of 14 bases. The CDR3 loop spans 14 amino acids. CDR3 nucleotide sequence: TGTGCCAGCTCACTATCTCAGGATGGTTACGAGCAGTACTTC. Translating it yields CASSLSQDGYEQYF.

This clone was observed once. The chain recombines TRBV9 with TRBJ1-2; maybe TRBD1 (5 bases). V dropped 3 bases and J dropped 8 bases, with 17 bases sitting between them. The CDR3 is made up of 14 amino acids. The V gene's germline CDR1 is SGDLS and CDR2 YYNGEE. CDR3 sequence reads: CASSGEEGRQGYTF. The CDR3 region has the DNA TGTGCCAGCAGCGGGGAGGAGGGGAGGCAAGGCTACACCTTC.

The DNA for the CDR3 is TGTGCCAGCAGCTTAGAAGAAGACAGGAGCTCCTATAATTCACCCCTCCACTTT. Translation gives CASSLEEDRSSYNSPLHF. The V and J genes are TRBV7-9 and TRBJ1-6; possibly TRBD1 for D (6 bases). CDR3 length: 18 residues. The ends were cut back, 1 base at V and 0 bases at J, with 13 bases in the middle. Germline CDR1 and CDR2: SEHNR and FQNEAQ (reference sequence).

This clone was counted once. DNA for the CDR3: TGTGCCAGCAGATGGACAGACTCCTATAATTCACCCCTCCACTTT. It specifies CASRWTDSYNSPLHF. The gene calls are TRBV27 and TRBJ1-6, with D maybe TRBD1 (6 bases). Deletions cut 6 bases from V and 0 bases from J, with 9 bases between. The germline V gene has CDR1 MNHEY and CDR2 SMNVEV (reference sequence). This CDR3 is 15 amino acids long.

The rearrangement links TRBV19 to TRBJ1-2; 8 positions match TRBD1. CDR1 is LNHDA, CDR2 SQIVND, per germline (reference sequence). With 3 bases clipped from V and 7 bases from J, the junction kept 7 bases outside the gene matches. The CDR3 runs 14 residues. The CDR3 DNA follows: TGTGCCAGTAGTATTCAGGGGGCGCTCAGTGGCTACACCTTC. It encodes CASSIQGALSGYTF.

The chain couples TRBV12-3 or TRBV12-4 to TRBJ2-7; TRBD2 aligns across 8 bases. The CDR3 consists of 13 residues. With V trimmed by 6 bases and J by 3 bases, 4 bases remained unmatched. The CDR3 reads CASSFTSGYEQYF. The CDR3 nucleotides are TGTGCCAGCAGCTTCACTAGCGGCTACGAGCAGTACTTC.

This sequence joins TRBV27 and TRBJ1-4, with TRBD1 matching over 9 bases. The germline gives CDR1 MNHEY, CDR2 SMNVEV (reference sequence). This CDR3 comprises 16 residues. V lost 5 bases and J lost 10; bases outside the gene matches: 14. For the CDR3, the DNA is TGTGCCAGCAGTGAAAGCCCCACAGGGGGCGCAGGAAAACTGTTTTTT. Translated: CASSESPTGGAGKLFF. The entire variable domain, with the rest obtained from reference TRBV27 and TRBJ1-4, is as follows: EAQVTQNPRYLITVTGKKLTVTCSQNMNHEYMSWYRQDPGLGLRQIYYSMNVEVTDKGDVPEGYKVSRKEKRNFPLILESPSPNQTSLYFCASSESPTGGAGKLFFGSGTQLSVL.

The sample holds one count of this clone. At one end, the junction sequence differs from germline, possibly due to a read error. The V call is TRBV24-1, the J call TRBJ1-2, with D possibly matching TRBD1 (5 bases). This CDR3 region has 15 residues. Germline-derived CDR1 and CDR2 are KGHDR and SFDVKD. The CDR3 DNA reads TGTGCCACCAGTGATGGTGGGGCAGATAACCATGGCTACACCTTC. This gives the protein CATSDGGADNHGYTF.

The chain couples TRBV19 to TRBJ2-7; 8 bases line up with TRBD2. J lost 3 bases, V lost 6 bases, and 13 bases had no gene match. Germline V gives CDR1 LNHDA, CDR2 SQIVND (reference sequence). The CDR3 has 16 residues. The CDR3 DNA reads TGTGCCAGTAGCCAACCTTTACTAGCGGAGGACTACGAGCAGTACTTC. Encoded protein: CASSQPLLAEDYEQYF. The whole variable domain, filled in from reference TRBV19 and TRBJ2-7, reads DGGITQSPKYLFRKEGQNVTLSCEQNLNHDAMYWYRQDPGQGLRLIYYSQIVNDFQKGDIAEGYSVSREKKESFPLTVTSAQKNPTAFYLCASSQPLLAEDYEQYFGPGTRLTVT.

Notes on this clone: One end of the junction does not line up with germline, which may come from a read error. This chain links TRBV5-6 with TRBJ2-7; 11 bases are shared with TRBD2. This CDR3 region has 12 residues. The germline V gene encodes CDR1 SGHDT and CDR2 YYEEEE. The CDR3 nucleotides are TGTGCCAGCAGCTTCCTGACTAGCGGGGCGTTCTTC. As protein: CASSFLTSGAFF.

About this clone itself: Different DNA sequences within this sample yield the same CDR3. The chain has TRBV28 and TRBJ2-5; TRBD1 aligns across 7 bases. Germline values: CDR1 MDHEN, CDR2 SYDVKM. This CDR3 has 13 amino acids. Trimming removed 4 bases from V and 5 bases from J; junction bases left unmatched: 4. As DNA, the CDR3 is TGTGCCAGCAGTTCGGGACAGCAGGAGACCCAGTACTTC. Protein sequence: CASSSGQQETQYF. The full variable domain, completed using reference TRBV28 and TRBJ2-5, is DVKVTQSSRYLVKRTGEKVFLECVQDMDHENMFWYRQDPGLGLRLIYFSYDVKMKEKGDIPEGYSVSREKKERFSLILESASTNQTSMYLCASSSGQQETQYFGPGTRLLVL.